A selection of T cell receptor beta chains follows, all from one sample in a study of shared clonotypes between healthy human individuals. Clones were read by immunoSEQ multiplex PCR, and TCRdb kept only the in-frame ones, dropping some. The sample carries about 2.1 million clones, 93% recorded once. Sequencing was carried out using naive CD8+ T cells from PBMCs. The source is a man aged 18 to 30 in good health. Some clones in this sample may be carry-over from other donors' samples. Each CDR3 is given without its conserved first and last residue.

v_call	j_call	cdr3_aa
TRBV6-1	TRBJ1-1	ASKAGNTEAF
TRBV27	TRBJ1-4	ASSYRTGTDNEKLF
TRBV25-1	TRBJ2-2	ASSEVGGMNTGELF
TRBV7-9	TRBJ2-7	ASSLEHEQY
TRBV9	TRBJ2-7	ASSPRLAGEQY
TRBV2	TRBJ2-4	ACLLLGNEQNIQY
TRBV4-1	TRBJ2-1	ASSQGGYEQF
TRBV27	TRBJ2-1	ASSLLGGGDEQF
TRBV13	TRBJ2-7	ASSSGHEQY
TRBV15	TRBJ2-7	ATLSASSGEQY
TRBV18	TRBJ2-1	ASSPSLAGVHEQF
TRBV6-4	TRBJ2-7	AGVGLSGPAYEQY
TRBV7-6	TRBJ1-3	ASSLGLSGNTIY
TRBV9	TRBJ2-1	ASSGSPSNEQF
TRBV15	TRBJ2-1	ATSSQAGWGNNEQF